Detailed here is one TCR beta chain. Its antigen remains unidentified. Data came from immunoSEQ multiplex PCR; TCRdb stores just in-frame clones and leaves some out. This table holds roughly 43,000 clones, 91% found once. Germline V gene lookup returns CDR1 SGHDN and CDR2 FVKESK. V lost 4 bases to trimming and J lost 2 bases; unmatched junction nucleotides: 7. CDR3 length: 16 residues. This entry comes from a study of OX40 agonist ivuxolimab in advanced cancers. Overall study findings and caveats: No antigen was identified for the clonally expanded peripheral T cells. The authors also found low normalized T-cell clonal expansion in some nonresponders.

The input for sequencing was CD4+ or CD8+ T cells sorted from blood, taken in a trial of the OX40 agonist ivuxolimab. The V gene is TRBV14, the J gene TRBJ2-5, with 10 bases that match TRBD2. The receptor's source is an adult with an advanced solid tumor such as melanoma, head and neck, liver or kidney cancer. DNA for the CDR3: TGTGCCAGCAGCCTCGGACTAGCGGTAACTCAAGAGACCCAGTACTTC. This codes for CASSLGLAVTQETQYF.